This entry lists 24 T cell receptor beta chains sequenced from one sample in a study of prognosis after radiotherapy for stage I lung cancer. CDR3 of TCR beta was amplified from genomic DNA via a two-round multiplex PCR. Round-one PCR had primers specific to each TRBV and TRBJ gene. TCRdb analysed the multiplex PCR reads with MiXCR anew, one entry per CDR3 protein. This sample has around 51,000 distinct CDR3 sequences; about 35% occur once, and the top ten carry just under 9.5%. The sequencing used PBMCs, collected before or after stereotactic body radiation therapy (not recorded which). Every receptor here comes from a donor aged 50 or older with non-small cell lung cancer.

The chain has TRBV6-1 and TRBJ2-7, with unresolved D. Trimming removed 7 bases from V and 3 bases from J, with 10 bases in between. The CDR3 sequence is 12 residues long. Germline V lookup: CDR1 MNHNS, CDR2 SASEGT. In DNA, the CDR3 is TGTGCCAGCACCCCTAGTTTCTACGAGCAGTACTTC. Its protein product is CASTPSFYEQYF.

This clonotype was counted at least ten times. This chain links TRBV9 with TRBJ1-1, with D maybe TRBD1 (6 bases). Germline-derived CDR1 and CDR2 are SGDLS and YYNGEE. The germline V and J ends were trimmed by 2 bases and 6 bases, with 14 bases remaining between them. This CDR3 contains 14 residues. DNA for the CDR3: TGTGCCAGCAGCGTCACATTGGGACATCCTGAAGCTTTCTTT. It specifies CASSVTLGHPEAFF.

This clonotype came up many times. The chain is built from TRBV18 and TRBJ2-3; unclear D gene. The germline V and J ends were trimmed by 3 bases and 0 bases, with 10 bases remaining between them. The V gene's germline CDR1 is KGHSH and CDR2 LQKENI. This CDR3 has 15 amino acids. The CDR3 bases are TGTGCCAGCTCACCGGAAGTGCTGAGCACAGATACGCAGTATTTT. Translation: CASSPEVLSTDTQYF.

The count of this clonotype is one. A far bigger clonotype differs at one base, so this is likely a read error. This rearrangement joins TRBV12-3 or TRBV12-4 to TRBJ2-5; either TRBD1 or TRBD2 may supply D (5 bases each). The CDR3 extends over 17 amino acids. The DNA of the CDR3 is TGTGCCAGCAGTTGGGGTAGTAGGACACATATAAACAATGAGCGGTTCTTC. As protein: CASSWGSRTHINNERFF.

This clonotype was counted once. The J gene is TRBJ2-7, the V gene TRBV7-2; D unresolved. Germline V CDR1 and CDR2: SGHTA, FQGNSA. CDR3 length: 15 residues. The ends were cut back, 0 bases at V and 2 bases at J, with 11 bases in the middle. The CDR3 DNA sequence: TGTGCCAGCAGCTTAGCGAAGTGGTGCCCCTACGAGCAGTACTTC. Translation: CASSLAKWCPYEQYF.

In its sample, this clonotype was seen once. Here the CDR3 reads CASSKGAVGEKLFF. The DNA of the CDR3 is TGTGCCAGCAGTAAGGGGGCAGTTGGTGAAAAACTGTTTTTT. The chain carries TRBV28 and TRBJ1-4, with 7 bases identical to TRBD1. Germline-derived CDR1 and CDR2 are MDHEN and SYDVKM. The CDR3 runs 14 residues. With 5 bases clipped from V and 7 bases from J, the junction kept 7 bases outside the gene matches.

This clonotype was seen repeatedly, ten times or more. The V call is TRBV9, the J call TRBJ2-1; TRBD2 aligns across 8 bases. The germline V gene has CDR1 SGDLS and CDR2 YYNGEE. This CDR3 contains 15 residues. After removal of 4 bases from V and 6 bases from J, the junction contained 9 bases not matched to a gene. In nucleotides, the CDR3 is TGTGCCAGCAGCCTCACCGGGACTAGGGTCAATGAGCAGTTCTTC. Its protein product is CASSLTGTRVNEQFF. The entire variable domain, with the rest obtained from reference TRBV9 and TRBJ2-1, is as follows: DSGVTQTPKHLITATGQRVTLRCSPRSGDLSVYWYQQSLDQGLQFLIQYYNGEERAKGNILERFSAQQFPDLHSELNLSSLELGDSALYFCASSLTGTRVNEQFFGPGTRLTVL.

At least ten counts were recorded for this clonotype. The V and J genes are TRBV15 and TRBJ2-7, with 8 bases matching TRBD1. Germline V gene data show CDR1 as LNHNV and CDR2 as YYDKDF (reference sequence). The CDR3 runs 16 residues. J lost 3 bases, V lost 0 bases, and 7 bases had no gene match. The CDR3 protein is CATSRDLPGQGYEQYF. For the CDR3, the DNA is TGTGCCACCAGCAGAGACCTTCCCGGACAGGGCTACGAGCAGTACTTC.

This clonotype came up a few times. This chain uses TRBV5-4 with TRBJ2-2, with 10 bases aligning to TRBD2. Germline CDR1 reads SGHNT; CDR2 reads YYREEE (reference sequence). This CDR3 spans 17 amino acids. The V and J ends lost 4 bases and 3 bases, in that order; junction bases with no gene match: 9. Written as DNA, the CDR3 is TGTGCCAGCAGCCCCTCGAGCGGGGGGGCCGACACCGGGGAGCTGTTTTTT. This sequence encodes CASSPSSGGADTGELFF.

The V gene is TRBV2, the J gene TRBJ1-5; D may be TRBD1 (5 bases). Trimming removed 8 bases at V and 6 bases at J, with 20 bases between. Germline V gives CDR1 SNHLY, CDR2 FYNNEI. CDR3 length: 15 amino acids. CDR3 nucleotide sequence: TGTGCCAGCCGTTCGACAGTACTTTTTAGTCAGCCCCAGCATTTT. Amino acids: CASRSTVLFSQPQHF.

This clonotype has ten or more counts. The chain combines TRBV2 with TRBJ2-5, with a weak D call TRBD1 (5 bases). Germline CDR1 reads SNHLY; CDR2 reads FYNNEI. CDR3 length equals 15 residues. V shed 1 base and J shed 2 bases, with 11 bases lying between them. CDR3 coding DNA: TGTGCCAGCAGTGAAGTAAGGGGCTATCAAGAGACCCAGTACTTC. It translates to CASSEVRGYQETQYF.

A note on this clonotype: This clone may be a read error of a much larger clone one base away. This chain uses TRBV7-9 with TRBJ2-7; possibly TRBD2 for D (5 bases). The J call may be incorrect, as the DNA end agrees better with TRBJ2-5. Germline CDR1 reads SEHNR; CDR2 reads FQNEAQ (reference sequence). The CDR3 is made up of 15 amino acids. The CDR3 region is CASSKRTGRWETQYF. The CDR3 coding sequence is TGTGCCAGCAGCAAGCGGACCGGACGGTGGGAGACCCAGTACTTC.

This clonotype was seen ten or more times. The V call is TRBV18, the J call TRBJ1-5, with TRBD1 identical over 8 bases. The germline V gene encodes CDR1 KGHSH and CDR2 LQKENI. V lost 5 bases to trimming and J lost 6 bases; unmatched junction nucleotides: 6. The CDR3 length is 14 residues. As DNA, the CDR3 is TGTGCCAGCTCAGGGAGACAGGGGAGTCAGCCCCAGCATTTT. Its protein product is CASSGRQGSQPQHF.

Regarding this clonotype: A read error may be the cause here, since a much bigger clone is one base away. Written as DNA, the CDR3 is TGCGGATGGGCGGGCCCCTACAATGAGCAGTTCTTC. Translating gives CGWAGPYNEQFF. This chain uses TRBV20-1 with TRBJ2-1; a possible D gene is TRBD2 (5 bases). The CDR3 spans 12 residues. Germline V gene lookup returns CDR1 DFQATT and CDR2 SNEGSKA (reference sequence).

This clonotype was recorded many times. The chain couples TRBV7-9 to TRBJ2-5, with D tentatively TRBD1 (7 bases). The CDR3 runs to 15 residues. CDR1 is SEHNR and CDR2 is FQNEAQ in the germline V gene (reference sequence). V lost 3 bases and J 4 bases, leaving 15 bases between the germline ends. CDR3 nucleotides: TGTGCCAGCAGCTTCCGGAGGGGGCGGGGAGAGACCCAGTACTTC. Amino acids: CASSFRRGRGETQYF. The variable domain in full, completed from reference TRBV7-9 and TRBJ2-5, reads DTGVSQNPRHKITKRGQNVTFRCDPISEHNRLYWYRQTLGQGPEFLTYFQNEAQLEKSRLLSDRFSAERPKGSFSTLEIQRTEQGDSAMYLCASSFRRGRGETQYFGPGTRLLVL.

This clonotype was seen a single time. A single base separates this from a much larger clone, so it may be a read error. This is likely a read error, given that the CDR3 carries no conserved phenylalanine or tryptophan at its end. CDR3 region: CASSGAGTREETQYL. CDR3 sequence (DNA): TGCGCCAGCAGCGGGGCCGGGACTAGGGAAGAGACCCAGTACTTA. The chain couples TRBV5-1 to TRBJ2-5, with TRBD2 matching over 8 bases. The CDR3 spans 15 residues. Germline V gives CDR1 SGHRS, CDR2 YFSETQ. The J segment lost 3 bases and the V segment lost 4 bases, leaving 8 bases of the junction unmatched.

This clonotype has at least ten counts. The chain couples TRBV9 to TRBJ1-3; D is undetermined. CDR1 and CDR2 (germline): SGDLS, YYNGEE. CDR3 length: 16 residues. The V gene lost 0 bases and the J gene lost 0 bases, with 10 bases spanning the gap. This CDR3 reads CASSVGPVYSGNTIYF. CDR3 bases: TGTGCCAGCAGCGTAGGCCCTGTCTACTCTGGAAACACCATATATTTT.

The sample holds many counts of this clonotype. This chain joins TRBV30 and TRBJ2-7; the D gene is possibly TRBD2 (5 bases). V shed 0 bases and J shed 0 bases, with 15 bases lying between them. This CDR3 spans 16 amino acids. In germline, CDR1 is GTSNPN, CDR2 SVGIG (reference sequence). The CDR3 sequence: CAWSVGRTGSSYEQYF. The CDR3 DNA follows: TGTGCCTGGAGTGTTGGCAGGACGGGGAGCTCCTACGAGCAGTACTTC.

This chain joins TRBV5-1 and TRBJ2-2; D gene unclear. Per the germline V gene, CDR1 is SGHRS and CDR2 is YFSETQ. With 3 bases removed from V and 4 bases from J, the gap between germline ends came to 10 bases. This CDR3 region has 14 residues. The CDR3 protein is CASSSSWGTGELFF. The CDR3 DNA is TGCGCCAGCAGCTCGAGCTGGGGCACCGGGGAGCTGTTTTTT.

The V and J genes are TRBV7-2 and TRBJ2-2, with 9 bases lining up with TRBD1. Germline V gene data show CDR1 as SGHTA and CDR2 as FQGNSA. Unmatched junction bases numbered 9, after V lost 3 bases and J lost 10 bases. This CDR3 comprises 15 residues. The CDR3, as DNA: TGTGCCAGCAGCTTCGCCGGGACAGGGCAGGTGGAGCTGTTTTTT. As protein: CASSFAGTGQVELFF.

In this sample, this clonotype turned up many times. The gene calls are TRBV20-1 and TRBJ2-1; TRBD2 matches 7 bases. Germline V CDR1 and CDR2: DFQATT, SNEGSKA (reference sequence). The CDR3 contains 15 residues. V lost 3 bases, J lost 0 bases, and 5 bases stayed unmatched. The CDR3 is CSASPAGFSYNEQFF. CDR3 DNA: TGCAGTGCTAGCCCAGCGGGATTCTCCTACAATGAGCAGTTCTTC.

This clonotype was detected ten times or more. V usage is TRBV7-3 and J usage is TRBJ2-3; weak D call: TRBD2 (6 bases). The CDR3 runs 13 residues. Germline CDR1 is SGHTA and CDR2 is FQGTGA. V was pared by 5 bases and J by 4 bases, with 10 bases between. The CDR3 spells CASSQGGADTQYF. In DNA, the CDR3 is TGTGCCAGCAGCCAGGGAGGCGCAGATACGCAGTATTTT.

Worth noting for this clonotype: It is likely a read error: a sequence one base away is far more abundant. V is TRBV20-1 and J is TRBJ2-5; 13 bases map to TRBD2. The J call is uncertain, as TRBJ2-1 better fits the DNA end. Germline-derived CDR1 and CDR2 are DFQATT and SNEGSKA (reference sequence). The CDR3 consists of 14 residues. The CDR3 DNA follows: TGCAGTGCGCCTACTAGCGGGAGGGCCAGCGAGCAGTTCTTC. Protein product: CSAPTSGRASEQFF.

This clonotype was seen a handful of times. J is TRBJ2-7 and V is TRBV28; D unresolved. This CDR3 is 12 amino acids long. Germline values: CDR1 MDHEN, CDR2 SYDVKM. The germline V and J ends were trimmed by 6 bases and 1 base, with 7 bases remaining between them. CDR3 nucleotides: TGTGCCAGCAGCCCCCTATCCTACGAGCAGTACTTC. Protein sequence: CASSPLSYEQYF.